The text below deals with one TCR beta chain. The age range of participants was about 18 to 90 years, with residence in more than 20 US areas. Each recovered donor of Cohort 3 presented with two negative PCRs, clearance, or symptom resolution. Authors' processing steps: Estimates of nucleated cell counts were drawn from the amplification of reference gene primers. The table came from immunoSEQ multiplex PCR; TCRdb's copy has only in-frame clones and leaves some out. V, J and clone size are taken as reported in that table, and D and trimming were inferred from the DNA itself. The sample consists of 290,000 or so clones, 90% of them appearing once. This CDR3 comprises 14 residues. The V end lost 3 bases, the J end lost 4 bases, and 12 bases lay between the germline ends. Germline CDR1 and CDR2: WNHNN and SYGVQD (reference sequence). The source of the sample is a study of blood T cell repertoires in COVID-19. Across the study: Samples of COVID-19 (acute and convalescent) were obtained from the United States, Italy and Spain.

The chain uses TRBV10-1 and TRBJ2-5, with a tentative D call TRBD2 (5 bases). The source material was PBMCs or T cells enriched from blood (not recorded which). The clonotype originates from a woman in her 30s who had recovered from COVID-19. The CDR3 protein is CASSDVRVPETQYF. In nucleotides, the CDR3 is TGCGCCAGCAGTGATGTGCGGGTCCCAGAGACCCAGTACTTC.